This T cell receptor beta chain was found in a study of CD8 T cells in Susac syndrome (dated 2019 in TCRdb). Regarding the study in general: Whether CD8+ T cell activation and differentiation in Susac syndrome was antigen driven was tested using repertoire sequencing. CD8+ T cell repertoire clonality was compared between fewer than 13 healthy donors, around 14 Susac syndrome patients and approximately 16 multiple sclerosis patients.

On the study overall, not on this receptor specifically: The study acknowledged that relatively few individuals were included in the TCR sequencing and HLA analysis.

High-throughput TCR beta sequencing profiled peripheral blood CD8+ and CD4+ T cells from healthy donors, Susac syndrome patients and multiple sclerosis patients. The multiple sclerosis controls were treatment-naive patients who had stable or active relapsing-remitting disease and met the revised McDonald criteria. Bulk CD8+ and CD4+ T cells were purified by magnetic negative isolation, whereas CD8+ TEMRA cells were enriched by FACS. Blood was collected in EDTA tubes and processed within 24 hours, with PBMCs isolated through density gradient centrifugation. PBMCs destined for TCR sequencing were cryopreserved in liquid nitrogen and later thawed in a 37 °C water bath. The sorted or isolated CD4+, CD8+ and CD8+ TEMRA cells reached a purity of at least 90%. Counted from cysteine to phenylalanine, this CDR3 has 14 amino acids. Left in the record is the CDR3 DNA by itself, 42 bases read in frame from the first base. From V the trimming removes 6 bases and from J it removes 4 bases, while the gene matches leave 5 bases of the junction unaccounted for. According to the germline V gene (reference sequence), CDR1 reads DFQATT and CDR2 reads SNEGSKA.

Remarks on this clonotype: What this receptor recognizes is not known. The record has no base qualities; no much larger clone is one base away.

RNA was extracted using the RNeasy kit, and about 0.45 to 1 microgram was reverse transcribed with random hexamers. TCR beta CDR3 regions were amplified with the immunoSEQ multiplex PCR assay covering 54 Vbeta and 13 Jbeta segments. PCR amplification bias was corrected by using a synthetic template baseline for primer optimization and computational correction. The authors' pipeline ran thus. Reads were annotated to V, D and J genes according to IMGT and were analyzed with immunoSEQ Analyzer, with only productive sequences retained. Clonality was computed as one minus Shannon entropy normalized by log2 of the number of productive unique sequences. Public and private clones were assessed among the 100 most prevalent clones of each patient and control. A clone was defined as Susac-specific if it was absent from the healthy and MS cohorts, from over 1,000 published viral clones and from other ImmuneACCESS disease sequences. TCRdb trimmed the raw reads at Q25, called clones with MiXCR and kept productive beta chains. One record per CDR3 amino acid sequence lists the most common genes and DNA. TCRdb, not the authors, supplied the V and J calls. In all, the sample holds almost 450,000 distinct CDR3 sequences, and 75% to 90% of those were seen once. The ten largest clones add up to roughly 0.1% of the sample.

The sequence joins TRBV20-1 to TRBJ2-2; 10 of the junction bases match TRBD2. Sequenced: CD8+ T cells from PBMCs. The sequence came from a human donor with multiple sclerosis. The nucleotides are TGCAGTGCCCTGTCTAGCGGGGGCACCGGGGAGCTGTTTTTT. This gives the protein CSALSSGGTGELFF.